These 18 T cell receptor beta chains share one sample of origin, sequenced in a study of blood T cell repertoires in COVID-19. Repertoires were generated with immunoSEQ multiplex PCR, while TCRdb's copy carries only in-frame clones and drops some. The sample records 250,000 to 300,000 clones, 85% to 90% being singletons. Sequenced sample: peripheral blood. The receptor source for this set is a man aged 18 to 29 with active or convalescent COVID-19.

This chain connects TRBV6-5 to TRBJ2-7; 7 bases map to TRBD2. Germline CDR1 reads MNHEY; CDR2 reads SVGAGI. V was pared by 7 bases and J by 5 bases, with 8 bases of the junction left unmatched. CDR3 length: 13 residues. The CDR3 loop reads CASTTTGGNEQYF. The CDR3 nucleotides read TGTGCCAGCACCACCACCGGGGGGAACGAGCAGTACTTC.

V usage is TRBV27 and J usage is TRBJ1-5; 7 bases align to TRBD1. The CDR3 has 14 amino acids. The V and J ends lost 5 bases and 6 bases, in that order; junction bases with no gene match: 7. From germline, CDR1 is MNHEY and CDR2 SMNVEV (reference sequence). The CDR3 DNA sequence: TGTGCCAGCAGTACAGACAGGGTCGGTCAGCCCCAGCATTTT. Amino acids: CASSTDRVGQPQHF.

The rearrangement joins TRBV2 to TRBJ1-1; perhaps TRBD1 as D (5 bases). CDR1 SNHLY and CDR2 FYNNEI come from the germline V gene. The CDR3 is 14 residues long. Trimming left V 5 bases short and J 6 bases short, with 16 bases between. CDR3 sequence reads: CASSRAGTIPEAFF. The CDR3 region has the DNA TGTGCCAGCAGTCGAGCCGGGACTATCCCTGAAGCTTTCTTT.

The CDR3, as DNA: TGTGCCAGCAGTGAAAACAGGGGGCGAAACTATGGCTACACCTTC. Translating it yields CASSENRGRNYGYTF. This chain uses TRBV6-1 with TRBJ1-2, with TRBD1 matching 9 bases. CDR1 is MNHNS and CDR2 is SASEGT in the germline V gene. The CDR3 covers 15 residues. V dropped 2 bases and J dropped 2; count of bases not matched to a gene: 3.

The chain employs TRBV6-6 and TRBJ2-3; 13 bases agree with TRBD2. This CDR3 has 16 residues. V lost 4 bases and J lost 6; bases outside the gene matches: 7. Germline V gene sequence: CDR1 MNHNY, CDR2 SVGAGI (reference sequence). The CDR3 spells CASSLGLAGERDTQYF. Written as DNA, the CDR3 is TGTGCCAGCAGTTTAGGACTAGCGGGAGAGAGGGATACGCAGTATTTT.

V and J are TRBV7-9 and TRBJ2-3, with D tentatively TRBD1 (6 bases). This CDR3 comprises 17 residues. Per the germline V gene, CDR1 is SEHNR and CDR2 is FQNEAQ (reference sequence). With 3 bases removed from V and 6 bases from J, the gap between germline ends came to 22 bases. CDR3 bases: TGTGCCAGCAGCTTTAGATATTTTCAGGGGCTGAGCGATACGCAGTATTTT. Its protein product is CASSFRYFQGLSDTQYF.

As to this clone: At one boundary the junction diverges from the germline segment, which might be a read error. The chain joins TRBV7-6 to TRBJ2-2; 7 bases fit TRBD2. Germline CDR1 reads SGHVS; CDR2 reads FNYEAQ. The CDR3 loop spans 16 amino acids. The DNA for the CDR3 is TGTGCCAGCAGTTTAGGGAATGGGAGGGACACCGGGGAGCTGTTTTTT. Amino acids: CASSLGNGRDTGELFF.

The DNA for the CDR3 is TGTGCCAGCAGCACGGCCCGACAGGGGTCTTACAATGAGCAGTTCTTC. Its protein product is CASSTARQGSYNEQFF. The chain employs TRBV5-4 and TRBJ2-1; 8 bases align to TRBD1. Germline loops: CDR1 SGHNT, CDR2 YYREEE (reference sequence). Germline trimming cut 4 bases from V and 4 bases from J; bases unmatched to any gene: 10. The CDR3 runs to 16 residues.

Here the CDR3 reads CASSQDGGNQPQHF. DNA of the CDR3: TGTGCCAGCAGCCAAGACGGGGGGAATCAGCCCCAGCATTTT. V usage is TRBV7-8 and J usage is TRBJ1-5; TRBD1 might be the D (5 bases). The CDR3 has 14 residues. V lost 5 bases to trimming and J lost 4 bases, with 12 bases between them. CDR1 and CDR2 (germline): SGHVS, FQNEAQ.

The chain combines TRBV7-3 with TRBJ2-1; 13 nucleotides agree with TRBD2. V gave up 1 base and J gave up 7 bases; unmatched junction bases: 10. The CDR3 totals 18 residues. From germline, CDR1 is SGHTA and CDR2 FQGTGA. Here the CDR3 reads CASSLNPGLAGDGNEQFF. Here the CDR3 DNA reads TGTGCCAGCAGCTTAAACCCCGGACTAGCGGGAGATGGGAATGAGCAGTTCTTC.

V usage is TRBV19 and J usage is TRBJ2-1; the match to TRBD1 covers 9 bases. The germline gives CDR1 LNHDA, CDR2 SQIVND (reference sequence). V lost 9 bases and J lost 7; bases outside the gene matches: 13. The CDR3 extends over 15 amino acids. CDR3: CASRTGGADKNEQFF. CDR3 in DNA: TGTGCCAGCCGCACAGGGGGCGCGGATAAGAATGAGCAGTTCTTC.

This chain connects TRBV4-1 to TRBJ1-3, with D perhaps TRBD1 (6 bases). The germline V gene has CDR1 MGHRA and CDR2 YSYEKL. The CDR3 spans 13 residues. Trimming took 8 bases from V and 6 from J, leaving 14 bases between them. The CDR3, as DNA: TGCGCCAGCCAAGGGGGTGATGTAAACACCATATATTTT. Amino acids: CASQGGDVNTIYF.

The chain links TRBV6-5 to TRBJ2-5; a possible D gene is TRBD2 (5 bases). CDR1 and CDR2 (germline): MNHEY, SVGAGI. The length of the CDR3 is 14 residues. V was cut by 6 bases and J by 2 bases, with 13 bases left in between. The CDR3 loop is CASRHGKRQETQYF. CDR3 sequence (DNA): TGTGCCAGCAGGCACGGGAAGAGACAAGAGACCCAGTACTTC.

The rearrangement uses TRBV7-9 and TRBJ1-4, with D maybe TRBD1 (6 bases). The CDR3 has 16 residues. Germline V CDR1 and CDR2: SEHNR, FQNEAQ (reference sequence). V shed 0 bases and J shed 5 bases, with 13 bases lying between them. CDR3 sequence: CASSLALGGGNEKLFF. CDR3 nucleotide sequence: TGTGCCAGCAGCTTAGCGTTAGGGGGTGGAAATGAAAAACTGTTTTTT.

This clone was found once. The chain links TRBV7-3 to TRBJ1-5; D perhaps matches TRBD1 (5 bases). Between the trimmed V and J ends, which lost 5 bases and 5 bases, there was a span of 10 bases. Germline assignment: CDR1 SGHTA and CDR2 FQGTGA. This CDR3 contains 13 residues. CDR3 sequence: CASSLSGDQPQHF. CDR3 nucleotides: TGTGCCAGCAGCCTCTCGGGGGATCAGCCCCAGCATTTT.

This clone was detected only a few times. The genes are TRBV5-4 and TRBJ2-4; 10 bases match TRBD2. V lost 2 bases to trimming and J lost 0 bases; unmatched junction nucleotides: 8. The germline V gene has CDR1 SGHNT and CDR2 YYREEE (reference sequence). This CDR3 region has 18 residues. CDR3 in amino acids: CASSLQRGGDLAKNIQYF. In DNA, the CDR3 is TGTGCCAGCAGCTTACAGCGGGGGGGGGACTTAGCCAAAAACATTCAGTACTTC.

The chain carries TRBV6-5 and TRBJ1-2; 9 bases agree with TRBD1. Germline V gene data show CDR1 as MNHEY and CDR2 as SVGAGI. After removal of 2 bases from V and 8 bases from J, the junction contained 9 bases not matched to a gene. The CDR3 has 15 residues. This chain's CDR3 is CASSYPKGQGWGYTF. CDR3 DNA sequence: TGTGCCAGCAGTTACCCGAAAGGACAGGGGTGGGGCTACACCTTC.

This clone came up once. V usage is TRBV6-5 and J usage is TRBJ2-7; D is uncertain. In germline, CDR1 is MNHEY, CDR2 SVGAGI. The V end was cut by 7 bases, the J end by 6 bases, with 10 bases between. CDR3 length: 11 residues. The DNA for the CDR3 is TGTGCCAGCAAAGGAGATCGCGAGCAGTACTTC. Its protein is CASKGDREQYF.